This TCR beta chain was sequenced for a study of breast tumors, draining lymph nodes, adjacent tissues. General observations from the study: Data only fit, rather than demonstrated, lymph node origin of most tumor T cells. Luminal-like breast cancer showed significantly higher tumor–nontumor repertoire similarity than basal-like. Tumor TCR diversity was below lymph nodes but above nontumor tissue.

Samples came from axillary lymph nodes draining the breast cancer. Germline-derived CDR1 and CDR2 are MNHEY and SVGEGT. This CDR3 contains 19 residues. Losses at the gene ends were 0 bases for V and 3 bases for J; bases not matched to a gene: 15. Note on this clonotype: Its antigen is currently unknown.

From the multiplex PCR reads, TCRdb called clonotypes with MiXCR, one entry per CDR3 protein. The sample holds approximately 210,000 distinct CDR3 sequences, approximately 31% seen once. This chain connects TRBV6-2 or TRBV6-3 to TRBJ2-7; TRBD2 matches 9 bases. Sequencing was performed on axillary lymph node tissue. This clonotype originated in a female donor with breast cancer. Some clones in this sample may be carry-over from other donors' samples. This CDR3 reads CASSYSLVAGDVSYYEQYF. The CDR3 nucleotides read TGTGCCAGCAGTTACTCATTGGTAGCGGGAGACGTAAGTTACTACGAGCAGTACTTC.